What follows are 21 T cell receptor beta chains derived from one specimen sequenced in a study of beta chain features in type 1 diabetes. Of the isolated RNA, all was reverse transcribed, and so the sequenced material was expressed TCRB transcripts. Sequencing was performed with immunoSEQ multiplex PCR; in TCRdb, only in-frame clones are kept and a portion is missing. Here the sample spans some 99,000 clones, about two fifths being singletons. The sample comprised stem cell memory CD4+ T cells from blood. These receptors all stem from a woman in her late teens or twenties in good health.

The CDR3 spells CASSVGWPDTEAFF. The DNA of the CDR3 is TGTGCCAGCAGCGTAGGTTGGCCCGACACTGAAGCTTTCTTT. This chain connects TRBV9 to TRBJ1-1; D gene unclear. The CDR3 covers 14 residues. V was shortened by 0 bases and J by 3 bases, with 9 bases between the two germline ends. CDR1 and CDR2 from the germline V gene are SGDLS and YYNGEE.

This clone was picked up a small number of times. The chain uses TRBV7-8 and TRBJ1-1, with a tentative D call TRBD1 (6 bases). Germline V gene data show CDR1 as SGHVS and CDR2 as FQNEAQ. The CDR3 is 14 amino acids. V was clipped by 4 bases and J by 3 bases, with 12 bases between them. CDR3 sequence reads: CASSWGGRDTEAFF. CDR3 DNA sequence: TGTGCCAGCAGCTGGGGGGGGCGCGACACTGAAGCTTTCTTT.

V and J are TRBV7-2 and TRBJ1-1, with TRBD1 matching 10 bases. With V trimmed by 4 bases and J by 5 bases, 7 bases remained unmatched. In germline, CDR1 is SGHTA, CDR2 FQGNSA. The CDR3 loop spans 15 amino acids. This chain's CDR3 is CASSSRRDRGTEAFF. The CDR3 DNA follows: TGTGCCAGCAGCTCCAGACGGGACAGGGGAACTGAAGCTTTCTTT.

The chain recombines TRBV30 with TRBJ1-2, with 7 bases that match TRBD1. V gave up 0 bases and J gave up 5 bases; unmatched junction bases: 6. The CDR3 runs 14 residues. Germline values: CDR1 GTSNPN, CDR2 SVGIG (reference sequence). The CDR3 protein is CAWSVKGASYGYTF. The CDR3 nucleotides are TGTGCCTGGAGTGTCAAGGGGGCTTCATATGGCTACACCTTC.

The chain couples TRBV28 to TRBJ2-3; 8 positions agree with TRBD2. This CDR3 is 15 amino acids long. With 6 bases clipped from V and 6 bases from J, the junction kept 11 bases outside the gene matches. Per the germline V gene, CDR1 is MDHEN and CDR2 is SYDVKM. In DNA form, the CDR3 reads TGTGCCAGCAGAACTAGCGGCCCGAGGTCGGATACGCAGTATTTT. This encodes CASRTSGPRSDTQYF.

The chain recombines TRBV7-9 with TRBJ2-7, with 8 bases that match TRBD1. Germline V gene lookup returns CDR1 SEHNR and CDR2 FQNEAQ (reference sequence). With 5 bases clipped from V and 4 bases from J, the junction kept 7 bases outside the gene matches. CDR3 length equals 14 residues. The CDR3 protein is CASSAQGARYEQYF. The CDR3 DNA reads as TGTGCCAGCAGCGCCCAGGGGGCACGGTACGAGCAGTACTTC.

V gene TRBV6-6 combines with J gene TRBJ1-5; possibly TRBD1 for D (5 bases). V dropped 6 bases and J dropped 10 bases, with 25 bases sitting between them. CDR3 length: 16 residues. Germline loops: CDR1 MNHNY, CDR2 SVGAGI (reference sequence). The CDR3 bases are TGTGCCAGCAGCCGATCCGGGAGCCGGTCGGGGGATCCCCAGCATTTT. Translation: CASSRSGSRSGDPQHF.

The V and J genes are TRBV30 and TRBJ1-5, with a possible D match to TRBD1 (5 bases). The CDR3 covers 15 residues. The ends were cut back, 4 bases at V and 7 bases at J, with 20 bases in the middle. From germline, CDR1 is GTSNPN and CDR2 SVGIG (reference sequence). CDR3 in DNA: TGTGCCTGGACTGGGACGGGGGTTGGAGGACAGCCCCAGCATTTT. Its protein is CAWTGTGVGGQPQHF.

CDR3 region: CASTRSGGDNEQFF. The CDR3 DNA is TGTGCCAGCACAAGATCCGGGGGAGACAATGAGCAGTTCTTC. The V gene is TRBV6-6, the J gene TRBJ2-1, with D tentatively TRBD2 (6 bases). V shed 7 bases and J shed 5 bases, with 15 bases lying between them. Germline CDR1 and CDR2: MNHNY and SVGAGI (reference sequence). This CDR3 spans 14 amino acids.

The chain joins TRBV6-5 to TRBJ2-5; 8 bases agree with TRBD2. The V gene's germline CDR1 is MNHEY and CDR2 SVGAGI. With 4 bases clipped from V and 4 bases from J, the junction kept 5 bases outside the gene matches. This CDR3 has 14 amino acids. The CDR3 DNA follows: TGTGCCAGCAGTTCCCTTAGCGGGATAGAGACCCAGTACTTC. It is translated as CASSSLSGIETQYF.

This clone was counted only a few times. V is TRBV7-8 and J is TRBJ2-7; TRBD1 matches 7 bases. The CDR3 is made up of 12 amino acids. Germline V CDR1 and CDR2: SGHVS, FQNEAQ. The V gene end was trimmed by 3 bases and the J gene end by 4 bases; junction bases not matched to a gene: 0. As DNA, the CDR3 is TGTGCCAGCAGCTTGGGACAGTACGAGCAGTACTTC. Translating gives CASSLGQYEQYF.

This clone appeared a single time. The chain carries TRBV5-6 and TRBJ2-4; D may be TRBD2 (7 bases). The CDR3 totals 17 residues. Germline V gene data show CDR1 as SGHDT and CDR2 as YYEEEE. Trimming took off 0 bases at V and 8 bases at J, with 21 bases between the two ends. CDR3 protein: CASSLGWSGLGGDIQYF. CDR3 coding DNA: TGTGCCAGCAGCTTGGGTTGGTCCGGACTAGGGGGTGACATTCAGTACTTC.

This clone was picked up a small number of times. V and J are TRBV29-1 and TRBJ2-7, with 11 nucleotides matching TRBD2. This CDR3 comprises 15 residues. The V gene end was trimmed by 0 bases and the J gene end by 3 bases; junction bases not matched to a gene: 4. In germline, CDR1 is SQVTM, CDR2 ANQGSEA. The CDR3 coding sequence is TGCAGCGTTGAAGATCCGCTAGCGGGAGGCTACGAGCAGTACTTC. Its translation: CSVEDPLAGGYEQYF.

This chain uses TRBV10-3 with TRBJ2-7; 8 positions match TRBD1. V trimming: 3 bases; J trimming: 2 bases; junction bases outside the gene matches: 3. The CDR3 sequence is 14 residues long. CDR1 is ENHRY and CDR2 is SYGVKD in the germline V gene. Written as DNA, the CDR3 is TGTGCCATCAGTGACTCAGGGGGCGCCTACGAGCAGTACTTC. Its translation: CAISDSGGAYEQYF.

This clone was observed a handful of times. The chain links TRBV5-4 to TRBJ2-1, with TRBD2 matching 10 bases. V shed 2 bases and J 1 base; nucleotides not matched to a gene: 6. The length of the CDR3 is 17 residues. Per the germline V gene, CDR1 is SGHNT and CDR2 is YYREEE (reference sequence). CDR3 amino acids: CASSLPGTSESYNEQFF. The CDR3 DNA reads TGTGCCAGCAGCTTACCCGGGACTAGCGAATCCTACAATGAGCAGTTCTTC.

The CDR3 protein is CASSLEGPLGTEAFF. The DNA for the CDR3 is TGTGCCAGCAGTTTGGAGGGACCATTGGGCACTGAAGCTTTCTTT. This sequence joins TRBV28 and TRBJ1-1; possibly TRBD1 for D (5 bases). The V end was cut by 3 bases, the J end by 4 bases, with 15 bases between. Per germline, CDR1 MDHEN and CDR2 SYDVKM. The CDR3 extends over 15 amino acids.

This clone was seen a handful of times. The chain is built from TRBV29-1 and TRBJ1-1, with 7 bases identical to TRBD1. The germline V gene has CDR1 SQVTM and CDR2 ANQGSEA. Trimming at V came to 3 bases and at J to 6 bases, leaving 7 bases not matched to a gene. This CDR3 has 13 amino acids. The DNA of the CDR3 is TGCAGCGTTGAGCTTGACAGGGCCTCTGAAGCTTTCTTT. Translating gives CSVELDRASEAFF.

The rearrangement uses TRBV10-3 and TRBJ1-4; D ambiguous. V dropped 4 bases and J dropped 5 bases, with 5 bases sitting between them. CDR1 is ENHRY, CDR2 SYGVKD, per germline. The CDR3 spans 12 residues. The CDR3 spells CAISGPNEKLFF. The CDR3 bases are TGTGCCATCAGTGGGCCGAATGAAAAACTGTTTTTT.

This clone came up a few times. The rearrangement joins TRBV28 to TRBJ1-4; TRBD1 aligns across 9 bases. J was trimmed by 8 bases and V by 4 bases; bases with no gene match: 8. This CDR3 spans 15 amino acids. Germline CDR1 MDHEN, CDR2 SYDVKM. Written as DNA, the CDR3 is TGTGCCAGCAGTTCCCGAACAGGGGGCTACGAAAAACTGTTTTTT. It is translated as CASSSRTGGYEKLFF.

This chain joins TRBV7-3 and TRBJ2-1; TRBD2 is a possible D gene (5 bases). The CDR3 is 15 residues long. The germline V gene has CDR1 SGHTA and CDR2 FQGTGA. Trimming shortened V by 2 bases and J by 3 bases, and 11 bases separated the two germline ends. CDR3: CASSLFGSLYNEQFF. Written as DNA, the CDR3 is TGTGCCAGCAGCTTATTTGGGAGTCTCTACAATGAGCAGTTCTTC.

V and J are TRBV6-4 and TRBJ2-3, with D tentatively TRBD2 (5 bases). The CDR3 has 12 residues. The V gene's germline CDR1 is MRHNA and CDR2 SNTAGT. V lost 6 bases and J 8 bases, leaving 12 bases between the germline ends. This CDR3 reads CASRPLGGTQYF. CDR3 coding DNA: TGTGCCAGCAGGCCACTAGGAGGTACGCAGTATTTT.